This TCR beta chain came from a study of control samples from healthy donors and cancer patients. Here immunoSEQ multiplex PCR was the method, and the copy in TCRdb shows in-frame clones only, minus some. The top ten hold roughly 5.5% of the sample, which has under 85,000 clones, roughly 90% seen once. Trimming cost V 3 bases and J 3 bases; bases outside gene matches: 9. Germline loops: CDR1 SGDLS, CDR2 YYNGEE. The CDR3 has 15 residues. This receptor was obtained from a man in his 60s with colorectal cancer. Sequences were obtained from PBMCs. This chain joins TRBV9 and TRBJ2-7; 7 positions match TRBD2. The CDR3 DNA follows: TGTGCCAGCAGCGAAGGAAGCGGGATCTACTACGAGCAGTACTTC. As protein: CASSEGSGIYYEQYF.